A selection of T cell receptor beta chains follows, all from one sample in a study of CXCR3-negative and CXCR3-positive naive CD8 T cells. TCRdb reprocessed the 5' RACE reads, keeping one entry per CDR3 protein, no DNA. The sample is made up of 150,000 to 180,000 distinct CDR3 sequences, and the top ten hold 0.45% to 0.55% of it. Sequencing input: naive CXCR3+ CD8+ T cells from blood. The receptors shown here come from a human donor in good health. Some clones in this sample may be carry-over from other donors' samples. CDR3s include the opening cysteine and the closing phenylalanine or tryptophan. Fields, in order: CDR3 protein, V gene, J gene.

CDR3 protein: CASSGQGFTTEAFF; V gene: TRBV5-1; J gene: TRBJ1-1
CDR3 protein: CASTGTTIFYEQYF; V gene: TRBV28; J gene: TRBJ2-7
CDR3 protein: CASSLSGLAGGVSYNEQFF; V gene: TRBV7-9; J gene: TRBJ2-1
CDR3 protein: CASSSLAEPSYNEQFF; V gene: TRBV5-1; J gene: TRBJ2-1
CDR3 protein: CSVEDSSSGNTIYF; V gene: TRBV29-1; J gene: TRBJ1-3
CDR3 protein: CASSLDGTVVGVNVLTF; V gene: TRBV5-1; J gene: TRBJ2-6
CDR3 protein: CASSSGLAGGPQETQYF; V gene: TRBV27; J gene: TRBJ2-5
CDR3 protein: CASSLAAVIGGRAGANVLTF; V gene: TRBV5-4; J gene: TRBJ2-6
CDR3 protein: CASSHGTNYEQYF; V gene: TRBV7-2; J gene: TRBJ2-7
CDR3 protein: CASSLALGSGQGFQHF; V gene: TRBV7-9; J gene: TRBJ1-5
CDR3 protein: CASSHGENTGELFF; V gene: TRBV4-2; J gene: TRBJ2-2
CDR3 protein: CASSPDQVTEAFF; V gene: TRBV12-3/TRBV12-4; J gene: TRBJ1-1
CDR3 protein: CSARAGTGDTGELFF; V gene: TRBV20-1; J gene: TRBJ2-2
CDR3 protein: CANSFPPPQGLDGNQIQETQYF; V gene: TRBV28; J gene: TRBJ2-5
CDR3 protein: CSAPTGRTYNEQFF; V gene: TRBV20-1; J gene: TRBJ2-1
CDR3 protein: CASRLGAGDTEAFF; V gene: TRBV5-4; J gene: TRBJ1-1
CDR3 protein: CASSLWGYLGTEAFF; V gene: TRBV28; J gene: TRBJ1-1
CDR3 protein: CASSLWTSLPSSYEQYF; V gene: TRBV5-1; J gene: TRBJ2-7
CDR3 protein: CASSYQEDRGTEAFF; V gene: TRBV6-5; J gene: TRBJ1-1
CDR3 protein: CASKAGIDYNEQFF; V gene: TRBV6-5; J gene: TRBJ2-1
CDR3 protein: CSARDLLKQNTGELFF; V gene: TRBV20-1; J gene: TRBJ2-2
CDR3 protein: CASSLGPPGTYYGYTF; V gene: TRBV5-6; J gene: TRBJ1-2
CDR3 protein: CASSSPGRSNQPQHF; V gene: TRBV12-3/TRBV12-4; J gene: TRBJ1-5
CDR3 protein: CSASSGSTDTQYF; V gene: TRBV20-1; J gene: TRBJ2-3
CDR3 protein: CASIVAEDSDTEAFF; V gene: TRBV4-1; J gene: TRBJ1-1
CDR3 protein: CASSQEDRPTYEQYF; V gene: TRBV4-2; J gene: TRBJ2-7
CDR3 protein: CASSDFRVNAGYTF; V gene: TRBV2; J gene: TRBJ1-2
CDR3 protein: CASSPPPTPETQYF; V gene: TRBV7-8; J gene: TRBJ2-5
CDR3 protein: CATTLADNTDTQYF; V gene: TRBV10-3; J gene: TRBJ2-3
CDR3 protein: CASSHPRQGGTEAFF; V gene: TRBV4-1; J gene: TRBJ1-1
CDR3 protein: CASSLAGEILNNEQFF; V gene: TRBV18; J gene: TRBJ2-1
CDR3 protein: CSARAWGDSTDTQYF; V gene: TRBV20-1; J gene: TRBJ2-3
CDR3 protein: CAWTRTSGRDEQFF; V gene: TRBV30; J gene: TRBJ2-1
CDR3 protein: CASSYGQGGETQYF; V gene: TRBV6-5; J gene: TRBJ2-7
CDR3 protein: CASSHLAGSITGELFF; V gene: TRBV3-1; J gene: TRBJ2-2
CDR3 protein: CASSPPLTEAFF; V gene: TRBV5-8; J gene: TRBJ1-1
CDR3 protein: CASSTHRMNTEAFF; V gene: TRBV28; J gene: TRBJ1-1
CDR3 protein: CSVVVSVGTEAFF; V gene: TRBV29-1; J gene: TRBJ1-1
CDR3 protein: CASSQDFDITGELFF; V gene: TRBV4-3; J gene: TRBJ2-2
CDR3 protein: CASSSDSYLNQPQHF; V gene: TRBV6-2/TRBV6-3; J gene: TRBJ1-5
CDR3 protein: CASTISMAWVYNEQFF; V gene: TRBV27; J gene: TRBJ2-1
CDR3 protein: CASSPPELAYNEQFF; V gene: TRBV11-3; J gene: TRBJ2-1
CDR3 protein: CASSPGLPHEQFF; V gene: TRBV7-6; J gene: TRBJ2-1
CDR3 protein: CASSLGGRAYNEQFF; V gene: TRBV28; J gene: TRBJ2-1
CDR3 protein: CAWRGLAPDEQYF; V gene: TRBV30; J gene: TRBJ2-7
CDR3 protein: CATSPGSRSGANVLTF; V gene: TRBV19; J gene: TRBJ2-6
CDR3 protein: CSVVTQRDGYTF; V gene: TRBV29-1; J gene: TRBJ1-2
CDR3 protein: CAISESTSGPGYTF; V gene: TRBV10-3; J gene: TRBJ1-2